This T cell receptor beta chain emerged from a study of OX40 agonist ivuxolimab in advanced cancers. Looking at the study overall: Ivuxolimab is a fully human IgG2 antibody that activates OX40 (CD134). Patients were 82.7% male with ages roughly 20 to 90, mean about 60. Overall study results and limits: Doses of 0.1 to 3.0 mg/kg were accompanied by clonal expansion of CD4+ and CD8+ blood T cells by week 6. Clonal expansion in partial responders at 0.1-3.0 mg/kg ranked among the lowest.

As for this clone: Its antigen is currently unknown.

V dropped 0 bases and J dropped 0 bases, with 9 bases sitting between them. Germline CDR1 and CDR2: LGHNA and YSLEER. The CDR3 is 16 amino acids. Libraries were prepared by immunoSEQ multiplex PCR; TCRdb keeps only in-frame clonotypes and omits some of them. The sample holds around 27,000 clones, roughly four fifths seen once. The sequenced sample was CD4+ or CD8+ T cells sorted from blood, obtained in a trial of the OX40 agonist ivuxolimab. This TCR derives from an adult with an advanced solid tumor such as melanoma, head and neck, liver or kidney cancer. The V gene is TRBV4-3, the J gene TRBJ2-1, with D perhaps TRBD2 (6 bases). The CDR3: CASSQEAGSSYNEQFF. The DNA of the CDR3 is TGCGCCAGCAGCCAAGAGGCGGGGAGCTCCTACAATGAGCAGTTCTTC.